This TCR beta chain was obtained from a study of T cells in Graves' hyperthyroidism and ophthalmopathy. Researchers took RNA transcripts and amplified the TCR beta CDR3 regions from them. TCR CDR3 regions were first amplified by RT-PCR with HTBI primers. TCRdb reprocessed the multiplex PCR reads with MiXCR, giving one entry per CDR3 protein. The sample holds about 330,000 distinct CDR3 sequences; 12% to 15% are singletons and the top ten take around 32%. The sequence was obtained from a woman aged 40 to 49 with Graves' ophthalmopathy. Source material: blood.

The DNA for the CDR3 is TGTGCCAGCAGTTTATTCAGGGAGGGAGGCGAGCAGTACTTC. Its translation: CASSLFREGGEQYF. This chain connects TRBV27 to TRBJ2-7, with 7 bases fitting TRBD2. CDR3 length: 14 residues. CDR1 MNHEY and CDR2 SMNVEV come from the germline V gene (reference sequence). The trim removed 1 base at V and 6 bases at J, leaving 6 bases unmatched.